The clone carrying this TCR beta chain was found many times. Antigen: not known. The V gene's germline CDR1 is SGHTA and CDR2 FQGTGA. The CDR3 spans 16 residues. Deletions cut 5 bases from V and 4 bases from J, with 18 bases between. TCRdb fed the reads into MiXCR, producing one record per CDR3 protein. The sample yields about 310,000 distinct CDR3 sequences, 17% seen once. These data come from a study of T cell repertoires in cytomegalovirus infection. Study background: Shared public TCR beta signatures pointed to both CMV infection and a matching HLA type. Study results and limitations: CMV-specific TCR beta clonotypes restricted by HLA-C were the ones dominating the ex vivo response.

This chain connects TRBV7-3 to TRBJ2-1; a possible D gene is TRBD1 (7 bases). Sequencing input: PBMCs. The receptor's source is a human donor in good health (CMV status not recorded). Some clones in this sample may be carry-over from other donors' samples. CDR3 loop: CASSPSGAGGYNEQFF. CDR3 nucleotides: TGTGCCAGCAGCCCAAGTGGTGCAGGGGGGTACAATGAGCAGTTCTTC.